What follows describes a single T cell receptor beta chain. Its target is unknown. This entry belongs to a study of radiation and T cells in renal cell carcinoma. The CDR3 runs to 14 residues. V dropped 2 bases and J dropped 8 bases, with 12 bases sitting between them. CDR1 and CDR2 (germline): MNHNS, SASEGT. Whole-study results and caveats: In blood, top tumor clones expanded by 2 weeks, shrinking by 4.

Time point denoted: blood 4 weeks post-SBRT, at nephrectomy. Treatment given: 15 Gy SBRT to primary tumor, nephrectomy 4 weeks later. The assay was immunoSEQ multiplex PCR, and TCRdb's table has in-frame clones only and misses some. The data contain roughly 160,000 clones, around 90% of them singletons. The clonotype originates from a woman aged 45-59 years with renal cell carcinoma. This chain uses TRBV6-1 with TRBJ1-4; D might be TRBD1 (5 bases). Specimen: blood, collected from a patient whose treatment included radiotherapy and nephrectomy. In DNA, the CDR3 is TGTGCCAGCAGTGAATCCGGGGCGCAGGAAAAACTGTTTTTT. Translating gives CASSESGAQEKLFF.